The next 9 T cell receptor beta chains were all read from a single sample in a study of blood T cells in healthy people across ages. Primers used in a second PCR of roughly 7 to 12 cycles were a sample-barcoded 5' primer and a J-beta primer mix. TCRdb processed the 5' RACE reads anew with MiXCR; each CDR3 protein has one entry. The sample carries hundreds of thousands of distinct CDR3 sequences, about 20% recorded once. Sequencing was carried out using blood. The receptors were sampled from a man aged 65-85 years in good health.

The rearrangement links TRBV29-1 to TRBJ2-3; 12 bases line up with TRBD2. The trim removed 4 bases at V and 4 bases at J, leaving 3 bases unmatched. This CDR3 contains 14 residues. The germline CDR1 and CDR2 sequences are SQVTM and ANQGSEA. The CDR3, as DNA: TGCAGCGTTGTGGCTAGCGGGGGGGCAGATACGCAGTATTTT. It yields the protein CSVVASGGADTQYF.

The chain couples TRBV10-3 to TRBJ1-2, with D perhaps TRBD1 (6 bases). Germline-derived CDR1 and CDR2 are ENHRY and SYGVKD. The CDR3 length is 15 residues. V lost 0 bases to trimming and J lost 7 bases, with 15 bases between them. CDR3 sequence (DNA): TGTGCCATCAGTGAGTCGAGGGACATGGTATCTGGCTACACCTTC. This sequence encodes CAISESRDMVSGYTF.

In the case of this clonotype: This may stem from a read error, because a much larger clone lies one nucleotide away. The chain has TRBV11-2 and TRBJ2-5; D is possibly TRBD1 (6 bases). Germline V lookup: CDR1 SGHAT, CDR2 FQNNGV. The CDR3 spans 16 residues. The CDR3 coding sequence is TGTCCCAGCAGTAAACAGGGTGGGGGTTTCGGAGAGACCCAGTACTTC. It codes for CPSSKQGGGFGETQYF.

The gene calls are TRBV5-5 and TRBJ2-3; tentatively, D is TRBD1 (5 bases). From germline, CDR1 is SGHKS and CDR2 YYEKEE (reference sequence). The CDR3 is made up of 14 amino acids. Trimming removed 2 bases at V and 5 bases at J, with 12 bases between. CDR3 in DNA: TGTGCCAGCAGCTTCTTCAGGGTCGAAGATACGCAGTATTTT. Amino acid sequence: CASSFFRVEDTQYF.

The chain combines TRBV30 with TRBJ1-2, with 7 bases matching TRBD1. Per germline, CDR1 GTSNPN and CDR2 SVGIG (reference sequence). CDR3 length equals 14 residues. V was pared by 5 bases and J by 5 bases, with 11 bases of the junction left unmatched. The CDR3 DNA follows: TGTGCCTGGCGACCTCGGGACAGAAGATATGGCTACACCTTC. Translation: CAWRPRDRRYGYTF.

This clonotype occurred a few times. The rearrangement uses TRBV7-9 and TRBJ1-1; D remains ambiguous. Looked up from germline, CDR1 is SEHNR and CDR2 is FQNEAQ (reference sequence). V shed 0 bases and J shed 3 bases, with 8 bases lying between them. This CDR3 contains 14 residues. The CDR3, as DNA: TGTGCCAGCAGCTTAGCTTTGGGGTACACTGAAGCTTTCTTT. This encodes CASSLALGYTEAFF.

This clonotype has a handful of counts. The chain has TRBV19 and TRBJ2-2; D possibly corresponds to TRBD2 (8 bases). CDR1 is LNHDA, CDR2 SQIVND, per germline (reference sequence). The CDR3 has 19 residues. Trimming left V 0 bases short and J 3 bases short, with 20 bases between. The CDR3 coding sequence is TGTGCCAGTAGTATAGAACAGGGGTACGGGGGGGTATACACCGGGGAGCTGTTTTTT. Protein sequence: CASSIEQGYGGVYTGELFF.

The rearrangement links TRBV9 to TRBJ1-4; D unresolved. Trimming shortened V by 4 bases and J by 5 bases, and 15 bases separated the two germline ends. The CDR3 is 15 residues long. Germline CDR1 and CDR2: SGDLS and YYNGEE. CDR3 bases: TGTGCCAGCAGCCCGCGCGGTGGAATGAATGAAAAACTGTTTTTT. It codes for CASSPRGGMNEKLFF. Complete variable domain (other parts from reference TRBV9 and TRBJ1-4): DSGVTQTPKHLITATGQRVTLRCSPRSGDLSVYWYQQSLDQGLQFLIQYYNGEERAKGNILERFSAQQFPDLHSELNLSSLELGDSALYFCASSPRGGMNEKLFFGSGTQLSVL.

This clonotype was recorded a few times. This sequence joins TRBV10-1 and TRBJ2-3; 8 positions agree with TRBD1. Germline assignment: CDR1 WNHNN and CDR2 SYGVQD (reference sequence). This CDR3 is 15 amino acids long. V shed 4 bases and J 1 base; nucleotides not matched to a gene: 4. The CDR3 DNA sequence: TGCGCCAGCAGTGCACAGGGGGGTGGCACAGATACGCAGTATTTT. As protein: CASSAQGGGTDTQYF.